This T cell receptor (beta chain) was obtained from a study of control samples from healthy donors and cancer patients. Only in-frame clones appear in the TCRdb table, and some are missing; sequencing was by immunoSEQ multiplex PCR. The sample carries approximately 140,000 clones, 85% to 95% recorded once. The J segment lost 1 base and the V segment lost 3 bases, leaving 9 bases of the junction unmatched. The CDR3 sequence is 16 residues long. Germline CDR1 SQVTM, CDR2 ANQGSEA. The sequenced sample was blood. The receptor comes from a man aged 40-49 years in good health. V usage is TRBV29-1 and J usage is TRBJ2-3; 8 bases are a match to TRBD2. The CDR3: CSVDTLELAGTDTQYF. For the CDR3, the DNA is TGCAGCGTTGATACCCTCGAACTAGCGGGCACAGATACGCAGTATTTT.